This TCR beta chain was found in a study of regulatory T cells in long-lasting Graves disease. The CDR3 is 16 amino acids. CDR1 MNHNS and CDR2 SASEGT come from the germline V gene. V was clipped by 6 bases and J by 0 bases; unmatched bases: 7. Construction of the TCR beta libraries employed iRepertoire HTBI primers in conjunction with Arm-PCR of CDR3 regions. TCRdb analysed the multiplex PCR reads with MiXCR anew, one entry per CDR3 protein. The data show about 400,000 distinct CDR3 sequences, 20% seen once. Time point defined: persistent/refractory GD, antithyroid drugs over 5 years with positive TRAb. The TCR library was prepared using RNA isolated from PBMCs. Each of the patients was recruited from an endocrinology department situated in Xi'an, China. This clonotype came up many times. What it recognizes is unknown. Overall study findings and caveats: Persistent Graves' patients showed less TCR diversity than newly diagnosed patients showed. Persistent cases favored TRBV28, TRBJ1-2 and TRBJ2-5.

V is TRBV6-1 and J is TRBJ2-4, with 8 positions matching TRBD1. Sequenced here: peripheral blood mononuclear cells (PBMCs), sampled when the disease was refractory, from a patient treated with antithyroid drugs. The receptor's source is a female donor with Graves disease. CDR3 nucleotides: TGTGCCAGCAGGGGACAGGACGGCCTAGCCAAAAACATTCAGTACTTC. Translated: CASRGQDGLAKNIQYF.